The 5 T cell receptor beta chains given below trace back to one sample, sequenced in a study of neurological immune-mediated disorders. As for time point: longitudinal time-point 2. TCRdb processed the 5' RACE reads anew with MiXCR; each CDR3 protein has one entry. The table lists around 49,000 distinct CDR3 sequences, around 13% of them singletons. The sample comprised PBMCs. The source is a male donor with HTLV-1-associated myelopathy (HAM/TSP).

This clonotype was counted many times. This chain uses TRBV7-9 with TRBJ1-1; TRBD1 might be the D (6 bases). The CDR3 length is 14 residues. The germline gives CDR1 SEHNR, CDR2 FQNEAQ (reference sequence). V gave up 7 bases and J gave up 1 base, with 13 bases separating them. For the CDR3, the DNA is TGTGCCAGCACCCTAACAGGGACGAACACTGAAGCTTTCTTT. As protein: CASTLTGTNTEAFF.

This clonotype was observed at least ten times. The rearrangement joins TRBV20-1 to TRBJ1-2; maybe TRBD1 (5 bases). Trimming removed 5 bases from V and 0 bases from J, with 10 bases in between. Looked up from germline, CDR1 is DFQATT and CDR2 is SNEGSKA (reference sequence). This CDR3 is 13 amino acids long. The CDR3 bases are TGCAGTGCTTCAGGGTCCGCTAACTATGGCTACACCTTC. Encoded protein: CSASGSANYGYTF.

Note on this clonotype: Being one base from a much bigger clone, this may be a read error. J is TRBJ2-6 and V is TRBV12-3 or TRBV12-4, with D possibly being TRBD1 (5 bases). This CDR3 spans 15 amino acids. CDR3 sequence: CASRAVGSGADVLTF. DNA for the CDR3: TGTGCCAGCAGGGCCGTGGGCTCTGGGGCCGACGTCCTGACTTTC.

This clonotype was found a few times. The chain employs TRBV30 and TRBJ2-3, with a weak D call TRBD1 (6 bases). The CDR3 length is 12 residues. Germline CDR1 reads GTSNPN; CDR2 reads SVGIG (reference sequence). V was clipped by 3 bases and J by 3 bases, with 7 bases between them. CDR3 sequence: CAWRRGTDTQYF. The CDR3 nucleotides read TGTGCCTGGAGGAGGGGGACAGATACGCAGTATTTT. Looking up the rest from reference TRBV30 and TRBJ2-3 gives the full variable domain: SQTIHQWPATLVQPVGSPLSLECTVEGTSNPNLYWYRQAAGRGLQLLFYSVGIGQISSEVPQNLSASRPQDRQFILSSKKLLLSDSGFYLCAWRRGTDTQYFGPGTRLTVL.

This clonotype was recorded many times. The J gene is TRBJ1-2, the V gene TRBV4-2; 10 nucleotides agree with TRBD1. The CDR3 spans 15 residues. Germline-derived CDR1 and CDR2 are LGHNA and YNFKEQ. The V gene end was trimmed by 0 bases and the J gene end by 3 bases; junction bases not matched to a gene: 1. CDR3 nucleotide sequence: TGTGCCAGCAGCCAAGAGGGACAGGGGCACTATGGCTACACCTTC. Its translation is CASSQEGQGHYGYTF.